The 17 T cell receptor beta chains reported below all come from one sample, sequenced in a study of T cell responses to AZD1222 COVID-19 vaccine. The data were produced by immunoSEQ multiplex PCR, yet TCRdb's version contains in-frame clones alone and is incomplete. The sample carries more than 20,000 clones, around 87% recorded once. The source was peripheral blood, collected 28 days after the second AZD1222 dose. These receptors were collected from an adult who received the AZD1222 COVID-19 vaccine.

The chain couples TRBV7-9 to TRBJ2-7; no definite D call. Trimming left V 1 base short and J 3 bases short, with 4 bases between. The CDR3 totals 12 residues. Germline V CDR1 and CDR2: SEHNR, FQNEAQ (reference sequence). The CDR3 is CASSLGVYEQYF. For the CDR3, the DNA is TGTGCCAGCAGCTTAGGGGTCTACGAGCAGTACTTC.

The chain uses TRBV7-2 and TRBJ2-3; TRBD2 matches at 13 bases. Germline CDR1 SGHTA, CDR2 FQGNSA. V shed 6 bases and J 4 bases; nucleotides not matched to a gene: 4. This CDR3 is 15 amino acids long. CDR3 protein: CASRPTSGRADTQYF. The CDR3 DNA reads TGTGCCAGCAGACCTACTAGCGGGAGGGCAGATACGCAGTATTTT. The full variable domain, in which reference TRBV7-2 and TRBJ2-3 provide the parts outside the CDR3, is GAGVSQSPSNKVTEKGKDVELRCDPISGHTALYWYRQSLGQGLEFLIYFQGNSAPDKSGLPSDRFSAERTGGSVSTLTIQRTQQEDSAVYLCASRPTSGRADTQYFGPGTRLTVL.

The CDR3 coding sequence is TGTGCCAGCAGCTTGGTTGGGGGGAACTATGGCTACACCTTC. As protein: CASSLVGGNYGYTF. This sequence joins TRBV5-6 and TRBJ1-2, with a possible D match to TRBD1 (5 bases). Germline CDR1 reads SGHDT; CDR2 reads YYEEEE. The V end was cut by 0 bases, the J end by 2 bases, with 8 bases between. This CDR3 is 14 amino acids long.

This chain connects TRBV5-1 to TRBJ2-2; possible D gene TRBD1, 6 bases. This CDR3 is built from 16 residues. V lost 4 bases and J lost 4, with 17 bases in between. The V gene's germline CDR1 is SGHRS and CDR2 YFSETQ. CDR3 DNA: TGCGCCAGCAGCCCCGGACAGAGCAGTGGCACCGGGGAGCTGTTTTTT. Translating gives CASSPGQSSGTGELFF.

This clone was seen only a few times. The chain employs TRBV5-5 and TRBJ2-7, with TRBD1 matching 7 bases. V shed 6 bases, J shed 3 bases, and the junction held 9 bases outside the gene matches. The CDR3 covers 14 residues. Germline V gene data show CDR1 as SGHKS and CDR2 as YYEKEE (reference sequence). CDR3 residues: CASTRQGKNYEQYF. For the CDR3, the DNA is TGTGCCAGCACGAGACAGGGAAAGAACTACGAGCAGTACTTC. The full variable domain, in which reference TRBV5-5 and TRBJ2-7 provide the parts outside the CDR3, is DAGVTQSPTHLIKTRGQQVTLRCSPISGHKSVSWYQQVLGQGPQFIFQYYEKEERGRGNFPDRFSARQFPNYSSELNVNALLLGDSALYLCASTRQGKNYEQYFGPGTRLTVT.

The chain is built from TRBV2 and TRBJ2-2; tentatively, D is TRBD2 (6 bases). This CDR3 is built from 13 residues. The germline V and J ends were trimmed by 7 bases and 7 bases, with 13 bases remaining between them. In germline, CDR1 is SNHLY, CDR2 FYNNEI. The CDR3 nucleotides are TGTGCCAGCAACCGACTAGACGGCGGGGAGCTGTTTTTT. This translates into CASNRLDGGELFF.

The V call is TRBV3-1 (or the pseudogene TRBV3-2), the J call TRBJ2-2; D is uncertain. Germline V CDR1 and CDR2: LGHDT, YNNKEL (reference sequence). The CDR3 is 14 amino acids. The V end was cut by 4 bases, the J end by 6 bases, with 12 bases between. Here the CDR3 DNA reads TGTGCCAGCAGCCTATCGGGTGCGGCCGGGGAGCTGTTTTTT. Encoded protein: CASSLSGAAGELFF.

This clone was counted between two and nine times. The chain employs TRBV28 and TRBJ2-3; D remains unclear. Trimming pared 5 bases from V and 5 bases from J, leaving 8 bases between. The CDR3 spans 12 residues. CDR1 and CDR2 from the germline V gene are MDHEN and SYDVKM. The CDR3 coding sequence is TGTGCCAGCAGTGACCTTCTAGATACGCAGTATTTT. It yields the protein CASSDLLDTQYF.

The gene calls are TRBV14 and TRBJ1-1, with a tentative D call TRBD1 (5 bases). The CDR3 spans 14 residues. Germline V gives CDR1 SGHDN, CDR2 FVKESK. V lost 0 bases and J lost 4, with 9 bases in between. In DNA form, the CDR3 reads TGTGCCAGCAGCCAAGAGGGGGGAGGCACTGAAGCTTTCTTT. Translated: CASSQEGGGTEAFF.

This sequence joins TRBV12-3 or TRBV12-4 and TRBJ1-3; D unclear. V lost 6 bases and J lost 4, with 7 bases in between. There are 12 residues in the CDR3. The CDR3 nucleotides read TGTGCCAGCAGGTTGACAGGAAACACCATATATTTT. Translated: CASRLTGNTIYF.

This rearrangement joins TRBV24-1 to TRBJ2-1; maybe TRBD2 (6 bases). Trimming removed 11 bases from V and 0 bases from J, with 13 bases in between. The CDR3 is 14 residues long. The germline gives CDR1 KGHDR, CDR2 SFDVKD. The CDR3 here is CAIQGAGSYNEQFF. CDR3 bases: TGTGCCATCCAGGGAGCGGGCTCCTACAATGAGCAGTTCTTC.

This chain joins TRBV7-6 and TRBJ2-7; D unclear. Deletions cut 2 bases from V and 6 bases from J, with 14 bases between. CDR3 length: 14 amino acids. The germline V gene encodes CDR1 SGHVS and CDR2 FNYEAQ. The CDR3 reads CASSLLGQESEQYF. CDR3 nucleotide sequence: TGTGCCAGCAGCTTACTAGGGCAGGAGTCCGAGCAGTACTTC.

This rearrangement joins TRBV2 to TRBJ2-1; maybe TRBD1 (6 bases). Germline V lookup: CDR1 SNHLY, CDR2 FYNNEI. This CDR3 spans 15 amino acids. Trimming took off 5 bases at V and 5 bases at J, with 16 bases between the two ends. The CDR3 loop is CASSLRGLGNNEQFF. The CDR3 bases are TGTGCCAGCAGTCTTAGGGGGTTGGGTAACAATGAGCAGTTCTTC.

CDR3 nucleotide sequence: TGTGCCACCAGTGAGGGTGGGAACAATCAGCCCCAGCATTTT. Protein: CATSEGGNNQPQHF. The chain is built from TRBV24-1 and TRBJ1-5; no clear D. The germline gives CDR1 KGHDR, CDR2 SFDVKD. The CDR3 is 14 residues long. Between the trimmed V and J ends, which lost 4 bases and 3 bases, there was a span of 9 bases.

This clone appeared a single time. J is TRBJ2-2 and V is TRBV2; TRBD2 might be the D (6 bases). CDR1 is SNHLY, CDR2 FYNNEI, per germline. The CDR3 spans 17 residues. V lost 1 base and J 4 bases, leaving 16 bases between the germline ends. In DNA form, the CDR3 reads TGTGCCAGCAGTGAAGGGATGGGGACTTTGGGCACCGGGGAGCTGTTTTTT. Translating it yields CASSEGMGTLGTGELFF.

The CDR3 region is CASSRPRDSPYQPQHF. The CDR3 DNA reads TGCGCCAGCAGTAGACCACGGGACAGCCCCTATCAGCCCCAGCATTTT. The chain uses TRBV23-1 and TRBJ1-5, with 7 bases aligning to TRBD1. TRBV23-1 counts as an open reading frame of uncertain function. CDR3 length: 16 amino acids. With V trimmed by 5 bases and J by 5 bases, 12 bases remained unmatched.

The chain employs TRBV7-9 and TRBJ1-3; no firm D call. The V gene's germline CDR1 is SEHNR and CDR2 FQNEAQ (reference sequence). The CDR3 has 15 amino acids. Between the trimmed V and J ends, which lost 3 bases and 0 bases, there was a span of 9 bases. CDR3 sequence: CASSLFSPSGNTIYF. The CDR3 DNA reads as TGTGCCAGCAGCTTGTTTTCGCCCTCTGGAAACACCATATATTTT.